This paragraph covers one T cell receptor beta chain sequence. The data are from a study of control samples from healthy donors and cancer patients. Repertoires were generated with immunoSEQ multiplex PCR, while TCRdb's copy carries only in-frame clones and drops some. Among about 82,000 clones listed, approximately 94% were seen once. Unmatched junction bases numbered 4, after V lost 3 bases and J lost 0 bases. This CDR3 contains 15 residues. The germline V gene has CDR1 KGHSH and CDR2 LQKENI. The chain links TRBV18 to TRBJ2-7, with 8 bases identical to TRBD1. Sequencing was performed on blood. The receptor was derived from a woman under 30 in good health. The CDR3 here is CASSPYQGASYEQYF. The CDR3, as DNA: TGTGCCAGCTCACCCTACCAGGGGGCCTCCTACGAGCAGTACTTC.